This T cell receptor beta chain was profiled in a study of cytomegalovirus exposure and HLA in healthy donors (TCRdb year 2017). Looking at the study overall: An earlier analysis of some 600 of the donors reported 276 Gb of sequence data and 95 million to 120 million unique TCR beta sequences obtained from about 179 million T cells. About 310 gigabases of sequencing data and tens of millions of unique TCR sequences were included in an early release covering 550 to 650 HLA-typed donors. Of the 350 to 450 genotyped donors, more than 75% were placed in the genetic ancestry cluster associated with self-reported Caucasian donors. The study aimed to test whether cataloging public T cell receptors could reveal signatures of past pathogen exposure. The study profiled the T cell repertoires of hundreds of subjects by immunosequencing and related them to cytomegalovirus serostatus. A separate validation cohort of 100 to 150 different subjects was used in addition to the roughly 640-subject first cohort. To predict cytomegalovirus infection status, the study combined high-throughput TCR immunosequencing, statistical association of individual TCRs with disease status, and machine learning. A later analysis re-analyzed previously published TCR beta repertoires from 550 to 700 donors and added high-resolution HLA genotyping to study TCR occurrence patterns. Rather than using new phenotypic data, the later analysis identified candidate immune exposures from TCR beta sequences and from how often those sequences occurred across donors. To decide whether each TCR beta V gene segment behaved as functional or pseudogenic, an earlier analysis of some 600 of the donors relied on high-throughput TCR beta sequencing. Alongside the repertoire data, information on donor age, sex, ethnicity and CMV serostatus was compiled. In a later genetic analysis, genome-wide SNP genotypes for 398 of the 666 donors were used, and that subset was treated as a discovery cohort. All discovery cohort repertoires had been generated on a single sequencing platform. Both class I and class II loci were covered by HLA typing, at four-digit resolution. The number of donors typed differed by locus, with roughly 629-640 for A, B, C, DRB1 and DQB1, more than 500 for DQA1, 600 to 610 for DPA1, and around 450 for DPB1. Because of strong linkage in the cohort, 4 to 6 DR-DQ haplotypes were treated as single units for association and clustering. Across around 400 genotyped donors of the cohort, an average of about 240,000 unique TCR beta nucleotide sequences per donor were sequenced, and roughly a sixth of those sequences were non-productive.

Library preparation employed the immunoSEQ multiplex PCR assay. A mixture of 60 forward primers for TCR Vbeta segments and 13 reverse primers for TCR Jbeta segments was used in the multiplex PCR. The CDR3 region of rearranged TCR beta genes was amplified from genomic DNA by a multiplex PCR assay. On the Illumina HiSeq System, the amplified TCR beta libraries were sequenced as 87-base-pair reads. In the authors' own workflow: A later analysis tallied roughly 80 million unique TCR beta chains across the 640 or so repertoires, and 10 million to 11 million of those chains were shared by two or more donors. Raw reads were error-corrected and collapsed into unique sequences by a nearest-neighbor algorithm in which closely related sequences were merged to remove PCR and sequencing errors. To assign V, D and J gene segments, CDR3 sequences were aligned to IMGT reference sequences. For a sequence to be retained, at least a six-nucleotide match to both a V gene segment and a J gene segment was required. Rearrangements were classified as productive when the CDR3 lacked stop codons and remained in frame with V and J, and all other rearrangements were classified as non-productive. CDR3 was defined by IMGT convention, running from the second conserved V-encoded cysteine to the conserved J-encoded phenylalanine. The earlier analysis of 450 to 750 of the donors excluded any sequence lacking an unambiguous match to a single V gene segment. In an earlier analysis of some 590 of the donors, V segments were called functional above 56.7% productive rearrangements and were called segregating when the between-donor standard deviation exceeded 5%. To diagnose cytomegalovirus status from the catalog of TCR beta chain sequences, a statistical classification framework was built. In a later analysis, V and J genes were assigned by comparing TCR nucleotide sequences against IMGT/GENE-DB human TR gene sequences. Using the TCRdist pipeline, a later analysis assigned CDR3 sequences along with most-parsimonious VDJ recombination scenarios. A later analysis defined each TCR beta chain by its CDR3 amino acid sequence plus V-gene family, and excluded reads lacking a unique V-gene family. As a way to deal with suspected cross-contamination and a sequencing artifact, a later analysis dropped approximately 570 nucleotide sequences that were highly shared and had low generation probability. For each public chain, a later analysis derived a clonal expansion index from normalized ranks of inferred template counts within each repertoire. In a later analysis, generation probabilities were computed using a VDJ recombination model fitted to out-of-frame rearrangements, and the results were checked against IGoR. A later analysis scored TCR-TCR, TCR-HLA and TCR-CMV co-occurrence with hypergeometric tests, applying a repertoire-size bias correction to TCR pairs. False discovery rates were estimated in a later analysis by permuting HLA or CMV assignments 20 times. In a later analysis, co-occurring TCRs were grouped with DBSCAN, and TCRdist sequence similarity was added when clustering was performed within HLA-allele-positive subsets. Repertoires with fewer than 30,000 or more than 120,000 public chains, plus five repertoires with anomalous nucleotide sharing, were excluded from co-occurrence clustering. TCRdb took this table from immuneACCESS and kept in-frame rearrangements with V and J called. Such tables lack part of the clones; where checked against another copy, unresolved V genes explain under half of the gap, and the rest is unexplained. V and J calls and clone size are as listed in that table; D and trimming were resolved from the DNA. The sample has 140,000 to 150,000 clones on record, approximately 84% of them singletons. Of the sample, around 8.8% falls within the top ten clones.

Results the study describes overall, beyond this receptor: A later analysis reported that several top co-occurrence clusters appeared linked to parvovirus B19, influenza, CMV and Epstein-Barr virus. In a later analysis, TCR association rates were found to vary across HLA loci, with the most associated TCRs seen for DRB1 alleles and the fewest for HLA-C alleles. The cohort was sequenced for TCR beta chains only, and without alpha or paired-chain data the features that could be detected were limited. In a later analysis, HLA-associated TCR beta chains showed more clonal expansion and lower generation probabilities than non-associated chains that were equally common. A further reported finding was that TCR beta sequences accurately predicted the HLA-A and HLA-B alleles for most subjects in the first cohort. Strong co-occurrence of HLA alleles, especially DR and DQ, made assigning TCR associations to individual alleles difficult. A total of 150 to 200 TCR beta chains were listed by the study as associated with cytomegalovirus. V-gene and J-gene trimming of TCR beta chains was associated with a missense DCLRE1C variant in a later genetic analysis, and the association was replicated in an independent cohort. The only immune exposure information available for the cohort was CMV serostatus. Some 16 rarely observed V segments, including chromosome 9 orphons, were excluded from the earlier analysis of some 590 of the donors because counts were too low. The authors suggested that the approach could potentially be extended to other disease states and immunological phenotypes. In a later genetic analysis, fewer N-insertions in productive TCRs were reported among donors in an Asian-associated ancestry cluster than the approximately 710-donor mean. Linkage disequilibrium might explain the correlated functional status among segregating V segments, but an unknown experimental factor could not be excluded. The presence/absence analyses assumed that sequencing depth was roughly uniform across donors, and that assumption may not be true. While some public TCRs were present in many individuals, most TCR sequences turned up only very rarely across donors. A group of highly shared sequence variants was considered likely to be a technical artifact of the sequencing pipeline. At a false discovery rate of 0.05, a later analysis linked roughly 17,000 TCR beta sequences to specific HLA alleles. Because the 87-base-pair reads could not distinguish some IMGT-functional V segments, including TRBV6-2 and TRBV6-3, those segments were excluded. Because HLA typing was missing for some donors at each locus, association tests included only the typed subset. Three of the identified cytomegalovirus-associated TCR beta chains were confirmed in vitro to be specific for cytomegalovirus antigens. According to a later analysis, most CMV-associated TCR beta chains appeared to be HLA-restricted, and the HLA associations seemed to be driven largely by CMV exposure. In both the original and validation cohorts, the classifier was reported to diagnose cytomegalovirus status with high specificity and sensitivity. An earlier analysis of some 590 of the donors showed that most TCR beta V segments appeared in productive rearrangements either about 87% or about 30% of the time, which broadly matched IMGT annotations.

The CDR3 measures 15 amino acids from cysteine to phenylalanine. Of all the DNA, just the CDR3 is kept, 45 bases in frame from base 1. Germline trimming: 2 bases from V, 4 bases from J; junction bases outside gene matches: 7. CDR1 and CDR2 are read off the germline V gene as SGHDT and YYEEEE. In total, around 600 healthy bone marrow donors made up the cohort. Cohort members were all nominally healthy when sampled, although unrecorded immune exposures were likely present. The donor tested CMV seropositive, placing the donor among the 250 to 300 seropositive members of the cohort. A peripheral blood sample was collected from each donor, and TCR beta sequencing was performed on peripheral blood mononuclear cells. The Qiagen DNeasy Blood Extraction Kit was used to extract genomic DNA from the blood cell samples. About this clone itself: The target of this receptor is not known. Base quality data are lacking; no much larger clone is found one base away.

Rearrangement joined TRBV5-6 to TRBJ2-7; 9 bases in the middle match TRBD2. The clonotype comes from a woman in her fifties or sixties in good health and CMV-seropositive. The sample comprised PBMCs. The DNA sequence is TGTGCCAGCAGCTTATTAGCGGGAGCGGGGTACGAGCAGTACTTC. Translated, this gives CASSLLAGAGYEQYF.